The 14 T cell receptor beta chains below all came from one sample that was sequenced in a study of T cells of healthy individuals. Each CDR3 protein gets one entry after TCRdb re-called the 5' RACE reads with MiXCR. The data hold 75,000 to 95,000 distinct CDR3 sequences, with roughly 5% observed a single time. Source of these receptors: a female donor in good health.

This clonotype was seen repeatedly, ten times or more. The chain couples TRBV6-5 to TRBJ2-7; 7 bases map to TRBD1. V was pared by 2 bases and J by 4 bases, with 11 bases of the junction left unmatched. Looked up from germline, CDR1 is MNHEY and CDR2 is SVGAGI. This CDR3 region has 16 residues. CDR3 region: CASSYKTGSAYYEQYF. CDR3 DNA: TGTGCCAGCAGTTACAAGACAGGGTCCGCATATTACGAGCAGTACTTC.

This clonotype was detected ten times or more. The chain employs TRBV25-1 and TRBJ2-6; D perhaps matches TRBD1 (5 bases). This CDR3 region has 17 residues. CDR1 is MGHDK and CDR2 is SYGVNS in the germline V gene. The V end was cut by 1 base, the J end by 2 bases, with 12 bases between. DNA of the CDR3: TGTGCCAGCAGTGAATGGGGCAGGGAAACTGGGGCCAACGTCCTGACTTTC. Amino acids: CASSEWGRETGANVLTF.

In its sample, this clonotype was seen many times. The chain carries TRBV20-1 and TRBJ2-1, with TRBD2 identical over 9 bases. The germline gives CDR1 DFQATT, CDR2 SNEGSKA (reference sequence). CDR3 length: 16 amino acids. J gave up 2 bases and V 5 bases, and 10 bases lay outside the gene matches. CDR3 protein: CSAPPSSGTTYNEQFF. In DNA, the CDR3 is TGCAGTGCTCCTCCCTCTAGCGGGACAACCTACAATGAGCAGTTCTTC.

This clonotype was counted only a few times. This CDR3 is CASSFAGAGTEAFF. The CDR3 region has the DNA TGTGCCAGCAGTTTCGCCGGGGCCGGCACTGAAGCTTTCTTT. J is TRBJ1-1 and V is TRBV28; the D gene is possibly TRBD1 (5 bases). Trimming stripped 3 bases from V and 4 bases from J, with 12 bases between. This CDR3 has 14 amino acids. CDR1 MDHEN and CDR2 SYDVKM come from the germline V gene.

This clonotype has ten or more counts. The V call is TRBV28, the J call TRBJ1-2; no reliable D call. CDR1 and CDR2 from the germline V gene are MDHEN and SYDVKM. The V end was cut by 7 bases, the J end by 0 bases, with 9 bases between. The CDR3 consists of 13 residues. The CDR3 bases are TGTGCCAGCAACTCAGGCGCTAACTATGGCTACACCTTC. This sequence encodes CASNSGANYGYTF.

This clonotype showed up many times. The chain combines TRBV12-3 or TRBV12-4 with TRBJ2-6; no clear D. The CDR3 is 16 amino acids. V lost 7 bases and J 2 bases, leaving 15 bases between the germline ends. The CDR3 DNA sequence: TGTGCCAGCACCCCTTGGGGTTGGGCTGGGGCCAACGTCCTGACTTTC. It translates to CASTPWGWAGANVLTF.

This clonotype was seen many times. The J gene is TRBJ1-4, the V gene TRBV7-9, with 10 bases that match TRBD1. With 5 bases clipped from V and 7 bases from J, the junction kept 10 bases outside the gene matches. From germline, CDR1 is SEHNR and CDR2 FQNEAQ (reference sequence). The CDR3 contains 16 residues. The CDR3 DNA reads TGTGCCAGCAGCCCAGACAGGGGGCGACTCGGTGAAAAACTGTTTTTT. It encodes CASSPDRGRLGEKLFF. Full variable domain (rest looked up from reference TRBV7-9 and TRBJ1-4): DTGVSQNPRHKITKRGQNVTFRCDPISEHNRLYWYRQTLGQGPEFLTYFQNEAQLEKSRLLSDRFSAERPKGSFSTLEIQRTEQGDSAMYLCASSPDRGRLGEKLFFGSGTQLSVL.

This clonotype was seen at least ten times. This chain uses TRBV9 with TRBJ2-1, with TRBD2 as a possible D gene (5 bases). Trimming shortened V by 5 bases and J by 0 bases, and 12 bases separated the two germline ends. The CDR3 length is 15 residues. Germline CDR1 reads SGDLS; CDR2 reads YYNGEE. CDR3 in amino acids: CASSSAVSSYNEQFF. CDR3 bases: TGTGCCAGCAGTTCAGCGGTAAGCTCCTACAATGAGCAGTTCTTC.

This clonotype was recorded at least ten times. The V and J genes are TRBV6-2 or TRBV6-3 and TRBJ2-7; 7 bases match TRBD2. Germline CDR1 and CDR2: MNHEY and SVGEGT. The CDR3 length is 15 residues. J lost 0 bases, V lost 2 bases, and 4 bases had no gene match. This CDR3 is CASSYLSGLSYEQYF. CDR3 sequence (DNA): TGTGCCAGCAGTTACCTTAGCGGGCTCTCCTACGAGCAGTACTTC.

This clonotype was found many times. V is TRBV7-2 and J is TRBJ2-7; TRBD1 aligns across 9 bases. The germline V gene encodes CDR1 SGHTA and CDR2 FQGNSA. The CDR3 is 15 amino acids. V lost 5 bases to trimming and J lost 5 bases; unmatched junction nucleotides: 10. CDR3 loop: CASSPWTGVKDEQYF. CDR3 bases: TGTGCCAGCAGCCCGTGGACAGGGGTAAAGGACGAGCAGTACTTC.

This clonotype has ten or more counts. The genes are TRBV6-6 and TRBJ1-5; D uncertain. Trimming left V 5 bases short and J 2 bases short, with 13 bases between. The CDR3 is 15 amino acids. Germline assignment: CDR1 MNHNY and CDR2 SVGAGI (reference sequence). CDR3 bases: TGTGCCAGCAGTCTCGGCGCTGGGGGCAATCAGCCCCAGCATTTT. Protein: CASSLGAGGNQPQHF.

This clonotype has at least ten counts. The chain carries TRBV12-3 or TRBV12-4 and TRBJ1-1; unclear D gene. The CDR3 sequence is 13 residues long. V shed 4 bases and J shed 1 base, with 7 bases lying between them. Written as DNA, the CDR3 is TGTGCCAGCAGTTATGGAACGAACACTGAAGCTTTCTTT. Its translation: CASSYGTNTEAFF.

V is TRBV20-1 and J is TRBJ2-7; D is unclear. CDR1 is DFQATT, CDR2 SNEGSKA, per germline (reference sequence). V lost 0 bases to trimming and J lost 0 bases, with 12 bases between them. The CDR3 covers 15 residues. The CDR3, as DNA: TGCAGTGCTAGAGAAAGACCCCCGGGCTCCTACGAGCAGTACTTC. Its protein is CSARERPPGSYEQYF.

This clonotype was picked up many times. The gene calls are TRBV19 and TRBJ1-5, with 7 bases lining up with TRBD1. This CDR3 has 14 residues. The germline gives CDR1 LNHDA, CDR2 SQIVND (reference sequence). V trimming: 6 bases; J trimming: 6 bases; junction bases outside the gene matches: 8. The CDR3 sequence is CASSTHRGTQPQHF. The CDR3 DNA sequence: TGTGCCAGTAGCACGCACAGGGGAACTCAGCCCCAGCATTTT.